The next 19 T cell receptor beta chains were all read from a single sample in a study of blood T cell repertoires in COVID-19. Method: immunoSEQ multiplex PCR; TCRdb's copy keeps in-frame clones and lacks some. Altogether about 6,400 clones are present, approximately 80% being singletons, with the ten largest covering around 13%. Material: peripheral blood. The receptors derive from a human donor with active COVID-19. The donor label of this sample is uncertain.

In its sample, this clone was seen a few times. The V and J genes are TRBV5-1 and TRBJ1-5, with no clear D. The germline gives CDR1 SGHRS, CDR2 YFSETQ. The CDR3 loop spans 15 amino acids. Trimming removed 3 bases from V and 1 base from J, with 11 bases in between. CDR3: CASSSDPGSNQPQHF. The CDR3 DNA follows: TGCGCCAGCAGCTCCGACCCGGGAAGCAATCAGCCCCAGCATTTT.

This clone has just a few counts. The chain links TRBV4-1 to TRBJ2-7, with TRBD2 matching 8 bases. CDR3 length: 18 amino acids. V lost 0 bases, J lost 4 bases, and 14 bases stayed unmatched. Germline CDR1 is MGHRA and CDR2 is YSYEKL. This CDR3 is CASSQDLGFGTSLYEQYF. DNA for the CDR3: TGCGCCAGCAGCCAAGATCTTGGGTTCGGGACTAGTCTGTACGAGCAGTACTTC.

The count of this clone is one. The chain is built from TRBV7-9 and TRBJ1-2; 9 nucleotides line up with TRBD1. V lost 5 bases and J lost 8; bases outside the gene matches: 12. The CDR3 has 15 amino acids. CDR1 is SEHNR, CDR2 FQNEAQ, per germline (reference sequence). The CDR3 DNA reads TGTGCCAGCAGCCGGGACAGGGAAAAGGGTTCGGGCTACACCTTC. It codes for CASSRDREKGSGYTF.

V is TRBV19 and J is TRBJ1-1; D gene uncertain. This CDR3 has 15 amino acids. With 9 bases removed from V and 4 bases from J, the gap between germline ends came to 21 bases. Germline CDR1 is LNHDA and CDR2 is SQIVND (reference sequence). The CDR3 DNA follows: TGTGCCAGCCAAAGCCGGGAAGGGCGGGGCACTGAAGCTTTCTTT. It translates to CASQSREGRGTEAFF. Using reference TRBV19 and TRBJ1-1 for the parts outside the CDR3, the full variable domain is DGGITQSPKYLFRKEGQNVTLSCEQNLNHDAMYWYRQDPGQGLRLIYYSQIVNDFQKGDIAEGYSVSREKKESFPLTVTSAQKNPTAFYLCASQSREGRGTEAFFGQGTRLTVV.

The chain uses TRBV28 and TRBJ1-1; D not certain. The CDR3 is 13 residues long. V was shortened by 7 bases and J by 5 bases, with 14 bases between the two germline ends. The germline CDR1 and CDR2 sequences are MDHEN and SYDVKM. The CDR3 spells CASTQEGRTEAFF. CDR3 nucleotides: TGTGCCAGCACCCAGGAGGGAAGGACTGAAGCTTTCTTT.

This clone came up a few times. The CDR3 bases are TGTGCCAGCATTCATAGCTTATTGAACACTGAAGCTTTCTTT. Its translation is CASIHSLLNTEAFF. The chain employs TRBV6-5 and TRBJ1-1; D is unresolved. Germline V gene sequence: CDR1 MNHEY, CDR2 SVGAGI. Trimming took off 7 bases at V and 0 bases at J, with 12 bases between the two ends. This CDR3 spans 14 amino acids.

The CDR3 here is CASSLQGYQPQHF. The CDR3 bases are TGCGCCAGCAGCTTACAGGGGTACCAGCCCCAGCATTTT. The genes are TRBV5-1 and TRBJ1-5; TRBD1 matches 7 bases. From germline, CDR1 is SGHRS and CDR2 YFSETQ. The length of the CDR3 is 13 residues. The trim removed 2 bases at V and 7 bases at J, leaving 3 bases unmatched.

The rearrangement joins TRBV6-5 to TRBJ1-1, with a weak D call TRBD1 (6 bases). Trimming shortened V by 0 bases and J by 0 bases, and 11 bases separated the two germline ends. This CDR3 has 16 amino acids. Germline V gene data show CDR1 as MNHEY and CDR2 as SVGAGI. CDR3 in amino acids: CASSYSRDIMNTEAFF. Here the CDR3 DNA reads TGTGCCAGCAGTTACTCACGGGACATTATGAACACTGAAGCTTTCTTT.

This chain connects TRBV4-3 to TRBJ1-5; D gene uncertain. This CDR3 has 14 amino acids. CDR1 is LGHNA, CDR2 YSLEER, per germline. V gave up 0 bases and J gave up 3 bases, with 6 bases separating them. DNA of the CDR3: TGCGCCAGCAGCCAAGAACGGGTCAATCAGCCCCAGCATTTT. As protein: CASSQERVNQPQHF.

The chain joins TRBV6-5 to TRBJ1-5; tentatively, D is TRBD1 (6 bases). Trimming removed 10 bases from V and 5 bases from J, with 21 bases in between. The CDR3 loop spans 15 amino acids. CDR1 is MNHEY and CDR2 is SVGAGI in the germline V gene. DNA for the CDR3: TGTGCCACCGCTCGGGGGGGGGCCGAATATCAGCCCCAGCATTTT. It is translated as CATARGGAEYQPQHF.

This clone was counted between two and nine times. The chain joins TRBV20-1 to TRBJ2-3, with TRBD2 identical over 9 bases. With V trimmed by 3 bases and J by 2 bases, 6 bases remained unmatched. The CDR3 covers 15 residues. The germline V gene encodes CDR1 DFQATT and CDR2 SNEGSKA (reference sequence). The CDR3 DNA reads TGCAGTGCTAGTCGGCTAGCGGGAATCACAGATACGCAGTATTTT. Its translation is CSASRLAGITDTQYF.

The chain uses TRBV9 and TRBJ2-7; 8 nucleotides match TRBD2. V was clipped by 4 bases and J by 6 bases; unmatched bases: 9. The CDR3 covers 14 residues. Germline V gives CDR1 SGDLS, CDR2 YYNGEE. CDR3 coding DNA: TGTGCCAGCAGCCCTTCCAGCGGGAGCCCCGAGCAGTACTTC. It translates to CASSPSSGSPEQYF.

V is TRBV6-6 and J is TRBJ1-6; maybe TRBD1 (5 bases). V was cut by 2 bases and J by 8 bases, with 7 bases left in between. Germline CDR1 MNHNY, CDR2 SVGAGI (reference sequence). The CDR3 is 13 amino acids. The CDR3 sequence is CASSYPGDSPLHF. In nucleotides, the CDR3 is TGTGCCAGCAGTTACCCGGGGGATTCACCCCTCCACTTT.

The rearrangement joins TRBV28 to TRBJ2-3; D might be TRBD1 (5 bases). CDR1 is MDHEN and CDR2 is SYDVKM in the germline V gene. V was cut by 8 bases and J by 3 bases, with 15 bases left in between. The CDR3 totals 14 residues. The CDR3 region has the DNA TGTGCCAGCCTACAGGAGCAAGGTACAGATACGCAGTATTTT. Translated, it gives CASLQEQGTDTQYF.

The CDR3 region has the DNA TGCGCCAGCAGTGCCGACAGCACTGACGGGCAGTACTTC. Translated, it gives CASSADSTDGQYF. This rearrangement joins TRBV10-1 to TRBJ2-7; perhaps TRBD1 as D (5 bases). The length of the CDR3 is 13 residues. Germline assignment: CDR1 WNHNN and CDR2 SYGVQD (reference sequence). V lost 4 bases, J lost 9 bases, and 16 bases lay in between.

The gene calls are TRBV14 and TRBJ2-7; 7 nucleotides match TRBD1. Germline trimming cut 4 bases from V and 2 bases from J; bases unmatched to any gene: 11. Germline loops: CDR1 SGHDN, CDR2 FVKESK. The CDR3 totals 16 residues. CDR3 residues: CASSPRQGRRTYEQYF. As DNA, the CDR3 is TGTGCCAGCAGCCCAAGACAGGGAAGGAGAACCTACGAGCAGTACTTC.

V gene TRBV11-2 combines with J gene TRBJ2-1; 11 bases are a match to TRBD2. V gave up 5 bases and J gave up 8 bases; unmatched junction bases: 14. This CDR3 contains 17 residues. Germline CDR1 and CDR2: SGHAT and FQNNGV. DNA of the CDR3: TGTGCCAGCAGCCACAGCGCGACTAGCGGGAAGGCTGATGAGCAGTTCTTC. This codes for CASSHSATSGKADEQFF.

V and J are TRBV28 and TRBJ1-5; D might be TRBD1 (5 bases). Trimming cost V 3 bases and J 4 bases, with 13 bases left between them. CDR3 length: 15 amino acids. CDR1 MDHEN and CDR2 SYDVKM come from the germline V gene. In nucleotides, the CDR3 is TGTGCCAGCAGTTTGCGTACGGCAGGGAATCAGCCCCAGCATTTT. Its translation is CASSLRTAGNQPQHF.

Of note for this clone: Other DNA sequences of this sample code for an identical CDR3. V is TRBV28 and J is TRBJ2-7, with no clear D. Per germline, CDR1 MDHEN and CDR2 SYDVKM. The CDR3 covers 14 residues. Trimming took 6 bases from V and 3 from J, leaving 15 bases between them. CDR3: CASSPNFASYEQYF. In DNA, the CDR3 is TGTGCCAGCAGCCCAAATTTCGCTAGCTACGAGCAGTACTTC.